The 20 T cell receptor beta chains below come from one sample, sequenced in a study of naive and memory T cell subsets. An equimolar mix of two oligonucleotides served as the beta constant-region primer for TRBC1 and TRBC2. Four rounds of PCR amplified the ligated cDNA using nested alpha and beta constant-region primers plus SP2. TCRdb processed the UMI-ligation and nested PCR reads anew with MiXCR; each CDR3 protein has one entry. Here the sample spans 95,000 to 150,000 distinct CDR3 sequences, just over 35% being singletons. Sequences were obtained from central memory CD4+ T cells from blood. The receptors stem from a human donor in good health.

The chain combines TRBV10-3 with TRBJ2-1, with 8 bases that match TRBD2. Germline V gives CDR1 ENHRY, CDR2 SYGVKD. This CDR3 is built from 17 residues. J gave up 0 bases and V 6 bases, and 10 bases lay outside the gene matches. The CDR3 protein is CAISIGTRRSSYNEQFF. The CDR3, as DNA: TGTGCCATCAGCATCGGGACTAGACGGAGCTCCTACAATGAGCAGTTCTTC.

The V call is TRBV3-1, the J call TRBJ2-7, with TRBD1 as a possible D gene (5 bases). The germline V gene has CDR1 LGHDT and CDR2 YNNKEL (reference sequence). The CDR3 is 14 residues long. Trimming left V 1 base short and J 3 bases short, with 10 bases between. In DNA, the CDR3 is TGTGCCAGCAGCCAAGCAGGGTGGGGCTACGAGCAGTACTTC. It yields the protein CASSQAGWGYEQYF.

The chain uses TRBV28 and TRBJ2-7, with unresolved D. The germline CDR1 and CDR2 sequences are MDHEN and SYDVKM. The CDR3 runs 12 residues. Trimming took off 7 bases at V and 2 bases at J, with 9 bases between the two ends. CDR3 DNA sequence: TGTGCCAGCACCGTCCGAGCCTACGAGCAGTACTTC. Encoded protein: CASTVRAYEQYF.

This chain connects TRBV2 to TRBJ2-7; D is unclear. The V gene's germline CDR1 is SNHLY and CDR2 FYNNEI. CDR3 length: 13 residues. V dropped 6 bases and J dropped 3 bases, with 12 bases sitting between them. This CDR3 is CASRQGQNYEQYF. The CDR3 DNA sequence: TGTGCCAGCAGACAAGGGCAGAACTACGAGCAGTACTTC. The whole variable domain, remainder taken from reference TRBV2 and TRBJ2-7, is EPEVTQTPSHQVTQMGQEVILRCVPISNHLYFYWYRQILGQKVEFLVSFYNNEISEKSEIFDDQFSVERPDGSNFTLKIRSTKLEDSAMYFCASRQGQNYEQYFGPGTRLTVT.

This clonotype occurred a few times. One end of the junction does not line up with germline, which may come from a read error. This chain joins TRBV29-1 and TRBJ2-7; TRBD1 aligns across 10 bases. Germline V gives CDR1 SQVTM, CDR2 ANQGSEA. The CDR3 loop spans 13 amino acids. DNA for the CDR3: TGCAGCGTTGGACGTTCTGTCGGGACAGGGGAAGACTTC. It encodes CSVGRSVGTGEDF.

This clonotype was recorded at least ten times. This rearrangement joins TRBV20-1 to TRBJ2-1, with D perhaps TRBD2 (6 bases). The V end lost 0 bases, the J end lost 3 bases, and 9 bases lay between the germline ends. The germline gives CDR1 DFQATT, CDR2 SNEGSKA (reference sequence). The CDR3 runs to 14 residues. CDR3 sequence reads: CSARDPGGYNEQFF. In DNA, the CDR3 is TGCAGTGCTAGAGATCCCGGGGGCTACAATGAGCAGTTCTTC.

J is TRBJ2-5 and V is TRBV19; either TRBD1 or TRBD2 may supply D (6 bases each). V lost 3 bases, J lost 6 bases, and 14 bases lay in between. Germline V gene lookup returns CDR1 LNHDA and CDR2 SQIVND (reference sequence). This CDR3 is 14 amino acids long. The CDR3 coding sequence is TGTGCCAGTAGTATGGGGGGCCTGTTGAAGACCCAGTACTTC. Translated: CASSMGGLLKTQYF.

A few counts support this clonotype. The chain combines TRBV30 with TRBJ2-1; 9 positions match TRBD2. In germline, CDR1 is GTSNPN, CDR2 SVGIG (reference sequence). V dropped 2 bases and J dropped 2; count of bases not matched to a gene: 7. This CDR3 region has 16 residues. The CDR3 loop is CAWSPSRLAAYNEQFF. DNA of the CDR3: TGTGCCTGGAGTCCAAGCCGACTAGCGGCCTACAATGAGCAGTTCTTC.

This clonotype was detected many times. The V and J genes are TRBV20-1 and TRBJ2-1; 12 bases are shared with TRBD2. This CDR3 comprises 14 residues. CDR1 DFQATT and CDR2 SNEGSKA come from the germline V gene (reference sequence). V shed 4 bases, J shed 9 bases, and the junction held 7 bases outside the gene matches. This CDR3 reads CSAIGLAGPSEQFF. The CDR3 region has the DNA TGCAGTGCTATTGGACTAGCGGGACCCAGTGAGCAGTTCTTC.

The rearrangement links TRBV6-5 to TRBJ2-5; 9 bases are shared with TRBD1. V shed 2 bases and J 4 bases; nucleotides not matched to a gene: 2. The CDR3 runs 14 residues. Germline CDR1 MNHEY, CDR2 SVGAGI. The CDR3, as DNA: TGTGCCAGCAGTTACAGGACAGGGGTAGAGACCCAGTACTTC. This encodes CASSYRTGVETQYF.

This sequence joins TRBV28 and TRBJ2-5; no clear D gene. CDR1 and CDR2 (germline): MDHEN, SYDVKM. V lost 2 bases and J 1 base, leaving 11 bases between the germline ends. CDR3 length equals 15 residues. The CDR3: CASSLSWQSQETQYF. The DNA of the CDR3 is TGTGCCAGCAGTTTAAGTTGGCAGTCCCAAGAGACCCAGTACTTC.

This clonotype was recorded a few times. This sequence joins TRBV30 and TRBJ1-1; D is ambiguous. CDR3 length: 10 amino acids. Between the trimmed V and J ends, which lost 8 bases and 7 bases, there was a span of 11 bases. Germline values: CDR1 GTSNPN, CDR2 SVGIG (reference sequence). In DNA form, the CDR3 reads TGTGCCCTCTCGGGGATTGAAGCTTTCTTT. This gives the protein CALSGIEAFF.

This chain uses TRBV6-6 with TRBJ1-1, with a tentative D call TRBD1 (5 bases). Trimming removed 2 bases from V and 3 bases from J, with 10 bases in between. Germline V CDR1 and CDR2: MNHNY, SVGAGI (reference sequence). CDR3 length equals 14 residues. This CDR3 is CASSYGTVDTEAFF. The DNA for the CDR3 is TGTGCCAGCAGTTACGGGACTGTTGACACTGAAGCTTTCTTT.

This clonotype was found a few times. The chain recombines TRBV28 with TRBJ2-7; D uncertain. Germline CDR1 and CDR2: MDHEN and SYDVKM. V lost 5 bases and J 0 bases, leaving 5 bases between the germline ends. The CDR3 has 12 residues. This chain's CDR3 is CASSTTSYEQYF. DNA for the CDR3: TGTGCCAGCAGTACGACCTCCTACGAGCAGTACTTC.

The chain has TRBV27 and TRBJ1-6; D not resolved. The CDR3 length is 14 residues. Deletions cut 5 bases from V and 7 bases from J, with 12 bases between. The V gene's germline CDR1 is MNHEY and CDR2 SMNVEV (reference sequence). The CDR3 region is CASSISGVNSPLHF. Here the CDR3 DNA reads TGTGCCAGCAGTATTTCGGGAGTCAATTCACCCCTCCACTTT.

The CDR3 DNA is TGTGCCAGCAGCACTAGCGGGATTGCAGATACGCAGTATTTT. Translated, it gives CASSTSGIADTQYF. The J gene is TRBJ2-3, the V gene TRBV6-5; 10 positions agree with TRBD2. Germline CDR1 is MNHEY and CDR2 is SVGAGI. V shed 6 bases, J shed 4 bases, and the junction held 4 bases outside the gene matches. The CDR3 extends over 14 amino acids.

The genes are TRBV5-1 and TRBJ2-7; D is uncertain. Germline V lookup: CDR1 SGHRS, CDR2 YFSETQ. V lost 4 bases, J lost 7 bases, and 21 bases lay in between. The CDR3 spans 15 residues. The CDR3 reads CASSAAVHPTSEQYF. As DNA, the CDR3 is TGCGCCAGCAGCGCTGCCGTACATCCTACAAGTGAGCAGTACTTC.

This clonotype has only a few counts. This chain uses TRBV28 with TRBJ1-1; D remains ambiguous. This CDR3 comprises 14 residues. The germline CDR1 and CDR2 sequences are MDHEN and SYDVKM. The V end was cut by 2 bases, the J end by 1 base, with 8 bases between. The CDR3 protein is CASSLISPNTEAFF. The DNA for the CDR3 is TGTGCCAGCAGTTTAATTTCTCCGAACACTGAAGCTTTCTTT.

This clonotype was seen only a few times. V and J are TRBV3-1 and TRBJ1-5, with 11 bases identical to TRBD1. The CDR3 runs to 14 residues. Germline CDR1 and CDR2: LGHDT and YNNKEL (reference sequence). V lost 4 bases to trimming and J lost 6 bases; unmatched junction nucleotides: 2. The CDR3 nucleotides read TGTGCCAGCAGCCCAGGGACAGGGGGTCAGCCCCAGCATTTT. Its protein product is CASSPGTGGQPQHF.

This clonotype was seen more than once but under ten times. This chain connects TRBV4-1 to TRBJ2-7; possible D gene TRBD2, 5 bases. There are 17 residues in the CDR3. Looked up from germline, CDR1 is MGHRA and CDR2 is YSYEKL. V gave up 0 bases and J gave up 6 bases, with 21 bases separating them. Here the CDR3 DNA reads TGCGCCAGCAGCCAAGATCCTCTAAGCGGAATGAAGGGCGAGCAGTACTTC. It specifies CASSQDPLSGMKGEQYF.